Each of the 4 T cell receptor beta chains below was sequenced from the same sample in a study of blood T cell repertoires in COVID-19. TCRdb's copy holds only in-frame clones and misses some; the assay was immunoSEQ multiplex PCR. The sample lists tens of thousands of clones, around 74% occurring once. The sequenced material came from peripheral blood. The receptors derive from a woman at least 80 years old with acute or convalescent COVID-19.

This chain connects TRBV18 to TRBJ2-7, with D possibly matching TRBD2 (6 bases). Per the germline V gene, CDR1 is KGHSH and CDR2 is LQKENI. Trimming left V 2 bases short and J 6 bases short, with 23 bases between. The CDR3 is made up of 17 amino acids. CDR3 in amino acids: CASSPMTGTFRVTEQYF. CDR3 bases: TGTGCCAGCTCACCAATGACCGGGACTTTTCGTGTTACCGAGCAGTACTTC.

The genes are TRBV5-1 and TRBJ1-4; TRBD1 agrees at 9 bases. Germline CDR1 and CDR2: SGHRS and YFSETQ. CDR3 length: 15 amino acids. Trimming removed 2 bases from V and 7 bases from J; junction bases left unmatched: 6. In DNA, the CDR3 is TGCGCCAGCAGCTTCGGACAGGGGCAGAGTGAAAAACTGTTTTTT. As protein: CASSFGQGQSEKLFF.

V gene TRBV7-8 combines with J gene TRBJ2-7; 8 bases match TRBD2. The CDR3 runs to 17 residues. Per germline, CDR1 SGHVS and CDR2 FQNEAQ. After removal of 8 bases from V and 0 bases from J, the junction contained 15 bases not matched to a gene. For the CDR3, the DNA is TGTGCCAGCCCTCCTAATAGGCTAGCGGGTTCCTCCTACGAGCAGTACTTC. Its translation is CASPPNRLAGSSYEQYF.

The chain combines TRBV5-1 with TRBJ2-1; 10 nucleotides line up with TRBD1. The germline CDR1 and CDR2 sequences are SGHRS and YFSETQ. The CDR3 has 15 residues. Unmatched junction bases numbered 7, after V lost 6 bases and J lost 4 bases. CDR3 region: CASTWGDRGYNEQFF. In nucleotides, the CDR3 is TGCGCCAGCACATGGGGGGACAGGGGTTACAATGAGCAGTTCTTC.